Listed below are T cell receptor beta chains from one sample, sequenced in a study of identical twins. TCRdb processed the 5' RACE reads anew with MiXCR; each CDR3 protein has one entry. The sample yields some 1,600,000 distinct CDR3 sequences, less than 40% seen once. The sequencing sample was made of cord blood. The source is a newborn girl in good health. Each CDR3 is given with its conserved first and last residue. Each record gives: clone size, V gene, D gene, J gene, CDR3 protein, CDR3 DNA. The D gene is left open where the match is weak. Clone size is stated in some rows and not others, as once, few, many or a class when expanded.

clone size: few
V gene: TRBV20-1
D gene: NA
J gene: TRBJ2-3
CDR3 protein: CSARDLAGVGTDTQYF
CDR3 DNA: TGCAGTGCTAGAGATCTCGCGGGCGTCGGCACAGATACGCAGTATTTT

clone size: NA
V gene: TRBV24-1
D gene: TRBD1
J gene: TRBJ2-3
CDR3 protein: CATSETGTGKTDTQYF
CDR3 DNA: TGTGCCACCAGTGAGACCGGGACAGGGAAAACAGATACGCAGTATTTT

clone size: few
V gene: TRBV6-1
D gene: TRBD1
J gene: TRBJ1-2
CDR3 protein: CASSEVGQGAFGYTF
CDR3 DNA: TGTGCCAGCAGTGAAGTCGGACAGGGGGCTTTTGGCTACACCTTC

clone size: NA
V gene: TRBV20-1
D gene: TRBD2
J gene: TRBJ2-7
CDR3 protein: CSATSPGLAGPYEQYF
CDR3 DNA: TGCAGTGCTACAAGCCCTGGGCTAGCGGGGCCCTACGAGCAGTACTTC

clone size: few
V gene: TRBV20-1
D gene: TRBD2
J gene: TRBJ2-1
CDR3 protein: CSATLPSGSMGSLYNEQFF
CDR3 DNA: TGCAGTGCTACACTCCCTAGCGGGAGTATGGGGTCCCTCTACAATGAGCAGTTCTTC

clone size: few
V gene: TRBV20-1
D gene: NA
J gene: TRBJ2-7
CDR3 protein: CSAGASHEQYF
CDR3 DNA: TGCAGTGCTGGGGCTTCCCACGAGCAGTACTTC

clone size: NA
V gene: TRBV28
D gene: TRBD1
J gene: TRBJ2-7
CDR3 protein: CASSLWGQSSYEQYF
CDR3 DNA: TGTGCCAGCAGTTTATGGGGACAGTCCTCCTACGAGCAGTACTTC

clone size: few
V gene: TRBV12-3/TRBV12-4
D gene: NA
J gene: TRBJ1-2
CDR3 protein: CASTRPPADVPNYGYTF
CDR3 DNA: TGTGCCAGCACCCGTCCCCCAGCTGATGTACCTAACTATGGCTACACCTTC

clone size: NA
V gene: TRBV21-1
D gene: NA
J gene: TRBJ2-1
CDR3 protein: CASSRGTGTSENEQFF
CDR3 DNA: TGTGCCAGCAGCAGGGGAACCGGGACTAGCGAGAATGAGCAGTTCTTC

clone size: many
V gene: TRBV25-1
D gene: TRBD2
J gene: TRBJ2-7
CDR3 protein: CASSSGRAYEQYF
CDR3 DNA: TGTGCCAGCAGTAGCGGGAGGGCCTACGAGCAGTACTTC

clone size: once
V gene: TRBV6-2/TRBV6-3
D gene: TRBD1
J gene: TRBJ1-2
CDR3 protein: CASSREDRAGLGYTF
CDR3 DNA: TGTGCCAGCAGTAGGGAAGACAGGGCCGGTCTGGGCTACACCTTC

clone size: few
V gene: TRBV12-3/TRBV12-4
D gene: NA
J gene: TRBJ1-2
CDR3 protein: CAGSLPGLYGYTF
CDR3 DNA: TGTGCCGGCAGTTTACCAGGGCTTTATGGCTACACCTTC

clone size: NA
V gene: TRBV2
D gene: NA
J gene: TRBJ2-7
CDR3 protein: CASSEQGGSYEQYF
CDR3 DNA: TGTGCCAGCAGTGAACAGGGGGGGTCCTACGAGCAGTACTTC

clone size: few
V gene: TRBV20-1
D gene: NA
J gene: TRBJ1-6
CDR3 protein: CSARDRQFYNSPLHF
CDR3 DNA: TGCAGTGCTAGGGATCGACAGTTTTATAATTCACCCCTCCACTTT

clone size: NA
V gene: TRBV28
D gene: NA
J gene: TRBJ2-7
CDR3 protein: CASGTTSYEQYF
CDR3 DNA: TGTGCCAGCGGAACTACGAGTTACGAGCAGTACTTC

clone size: NA
V gene: TRBV5-1
D gene: NA
J gene: TRBJ2-3
CDR3 protein: CASSLKEDTQYF
CDR3 DNA: TGCGCCAGCAGCTTGAAAGAAGATACGCAGTATTTT

clone size: NA
V gene: TRBV21-1
D gene: NA
J gene: TRBJ1-1
CDR3 protein: CASSGYRGDTEAFF
CDR3 DNA: TGTGCCAGCAGCGGGTACAGGGGGGACACTGAAGCTTTCTTT

clone size: NA
V gene: TRBV29-1
D gene: TRBD1
J gene: TRBJ2-5
CDR3 protein: CSVAVPMTGWGETQYF
CDR3 DNA: TGCAGCGTTGCGGTCCCTATGACAGGGTGGGGTGAGACCCAGTACTTC

clone size: NA
V gene: TRBV27
D gene: NA
J gene: TRBJ2-7
CDR3 protein: CASHGAWDYEQYF
CDR3 DNA: TGTGCCAGCCACGGGGCCTGGGATTACGAGCAGTACTTC

clone size: NA
V gene: TRBV2
D gene: TRBD2
J gene: TRBJ2-1
CDR3 protein: CAIEGPGLAYYNEQFF
CDR3 DNA: TGTGCCATCGAGGGACCGGGACTAGCGTATTACAATGAGCAGTTCTTC

clone size: few
V gene: TRBV7-8
D gene: NA
J gene: TRBJ2-3
CDR3 protein: CASSRLKSTADTQYF
CDR3 DNA: TGTGCCAGCAGCCGACTGAAATCGACGGCAGATACGCAGTATTTT

clone size: few
V gene: TRBV5-1
D gene: TRBD2
J gene: TRBJ2-2
CDR3 protein: CASSFQRESTGELFF
CDR3 DNA: TGCGCCAGCAGCTTCCAGCGGGAGAGCACCGGGGAGCTGTTTTTT

clone size: NA
V gene: TRBV7-8
D gene: TRBD1
J gene: TRBJ1-4
CDR3 protein: CASSVQGPNEKLFF
CDR3 DNA: TGTGCCAGCAGTGTACAGGGGCCTAATGAAAAACTGTTTTTT

clone size: NA
V gene: TRBV7-2
D gene: NA
J gene: TRBJ1-1
CDR3 protein: CASSSHRDTEAFF
CDR3 DNA: TGTGCCAGCAGCTCACACAGGGACACTGAAGCTTTCTTT

clone size: NA
V gene: TRBV6-1
D gene: TRBD2
J gene: TRBJ2-7
CDR3 protein: CASPRAGVMYNEQYF
CDR3 DNA: TGTGCCAGCCCACGGGCGGGAGTGATGTACAATGAGCAGTACTTC

clone size: few
V gene: TRBV14
D gene: TRBD2
J gene: TRBJ2-3
CDR3 protein: CASSLGTSGTTQYF
CDR3 DNA: TGTGCCAGCAGCCTGGGGACTAGCGGGACTACGCAGTATTTT

clone size: many
V gene: TRBV9
D gene: TRBD2
J gene: TRBJ2-3
CDR3 protein: CASSPGLANTDTQYF
CDR3 DNA: TGTGCCAGCAGCCCGGGACTAGCAAACACAGATACGCAGTATTTT

clone size: few
V gene: TRBV20-1
D gene: TRBD1
J gene: TRBJ1-2
CDR3 protein: CSASGTASNYGYTF
CDR3 DNA: TGCAGTGCTAGCGGGACAGCGAGTAACTATGGCTACACCTTC

clone size: NA
V gene: TRBV11-2
D gene: TRBD2
J gene: TRBJ2-2
CDR3 protein: CASSLDSGGRTGELFF
CDR3 DNA: TGTGCCAGCAGCTTAGATAGCGGGGGACGCACCGGGGAGCTGTTTTTT

clone size: few
V gene: TRBV6-6
D gene: TRBD2
J gene: TRBJ2-5
CDR3 protein: CASSYGPSGRETQYF
CDR3 DNA: TGTGCCAGCAGTTATGGTCCTAGCGGGAGGGAGACCCAGTACTTC

clone size: NA
V gene: TRBV20-1
D gene: NA
J gene: TRBJ1-3
CDR3 protein: CSASGGSGNTIYF
CDR3 DNA: TGCAGTGCTAGTGGGGGTTCTGGAAACACCATATATTTT

clone size: NA
V gene: TRBV21-1
D gene: NA
J gene: TRBJ1-1
CDR3 protein: CASSPGQGSEAFF
CDR3 DNA: TGTGCCAGCAGCCCTGGACAGGGCAGTGAAGCTTTCTTT

clone size: NA
V gene: TRBV19
D gene: NA
J gene: TRBJ1-5
CDR3 protein: CASSPRTENSNQPQHF
CDR3 DNA: TGTGCCAGTAGTCCTCGGACAGAGAATAGCAATCAGCCCCAGCATTTT

clone size: NA
V gene: TRBV28
D gene: NA
J gene: TRBJ2-7
CDR3 protein: CASSLGWPYNEQYF
CDR3 DNA: TGTGCCAGCAGTTTGGGGTGGCCCTACAATGAGCAGTACTTC

clone size: many
V gene: TRBV29-1
D gene: NA
J gene: TRBJ2-7
CDR3 protein: CSVRHISYEQYF
CDR3 DNA: TGCAGCGTTAGACATATCTCCTACGAGCAGTACTTC

clone size: NA
V gene: TRBV18
D gene: NA
J gene: TRBJ2-7
CDR3 protein: CASSPVADSYEQYF
CDR3 DNA: TGTGCCAGCTCACCAGTTGCAGACTCTTACGAGCAGTACTTC

clone size: few
V gene: TRBV20-1
D gene: TRBD2
J gene: TRBJ2-1
CDR3 protein: CSARGGGLNEQFF
CDR3 DNA: TGCAGTGCCCGCGGGGGGGGGCTCAATGAGCAGTTCTTC

clone size: NA
V gene: TRBV7-7
D gene: TRBD2
J gene: TRBJ2-3
CDR3 protein: CASSPLSGLGNTQYF
CDR3 DNA: TGTGCTAGCAGCCCTTTGTCAGGACTAGGAAATACGCAGTATTTT

clone size: few
V gene: TRBV3-1
D gene: NA
J gene: TRBJ1-4
CDR3 protein: CASSRLVTTTNEKLFF
CDR3 DNA: TGTGCCAGCAGTCGCCTCGTCACCACAACTAATGAAAAACTGTTTTTT

clone size: NA
V gene: TRBV5-6
D gene: NA
J gene: TRBJ1-1
CDR3 protein: CASSLGQQKAFF
CDR3 DNA: TGTGCCAGCAGCTTGGGACAGCAAAAAGCTTTCTTT

clone size: NA
V gene: TRBV5-1
D gene: NA
J gene: TRBJ2-5
CDR3 protein: CASSLGYWETQYF
CDR3 DNA: TGCGCCAGCAGCTTGGGGTACTGGGAGACCCAGTACTTC

clone size: few
V gene: TRBV28
D gene: TRBD2
J gene: TRBJ2-7
CDR3 protein: CASSPASGNSYNEQYF
CDR3 DNA: TGTGCCAGCAGTCCTGCCAGCGGGAACTCCTACAATGAGCAGTACTTC

clone size: few
V gene: TRBV29-1
D gene: TRBD2
J gene: TRBJ2-3
CDR3 protein: CSVEGRLAGEGDTQYF
CDR3 DNA: TGCAGCGTTGAAGGTCGACTAGCGGGAGAGGGAGATACGCAGTATTTT

clone size: NA
V gene: TRBV2
D gene: NA
J gene: TRBJ1-1
CDR3 protein: CASGDPRNTEAFF
CDR3 DNA: TGTGCCAGCGGCGATCCCCGGAACACCGAAGCTTTCTTT

clone size: once
V gene: TRBV6-4
D gene: NA
J gene: TRBJ2-2
CDR3 protein: CASSAIHTGELFF
CDR3 DNA: TGTGCCAGCAGCGCTATACACACCGGGGAGCTGTTTTTT

clone size: few
V gene: TRBV29-1
D gene: NA
J gene: TRBJ1-1
CDR3 protein: CSVSFSGMNTEAFF
CDR3 DNA: TGCAGCGTCTCCTTTTCGGGGATGAACACTGAAGCTTTCTTT

clone size: few
V gene: TRBV7-2
D gene: NA
J gene: TRBJ1-4
CDR3 protein: CASSLVGQTTNEKLFF
CDR3 DNA: TGTGCCAGCAGCTTAGTGGGACAAACAACTAATGAAAAACTGTTTTTT

clone size: NA
V gene: TRBV3-1
D gene: NA
J gene: TRBJ1-2
CDR3 protein: CASAPTSVGGYTF
CDR3 DNA: TGTGCCAGTGCCCCGACTTCCGTAGGTGGCTACACCTTC

clone size: NA
V gene: TRBV20-1
D gene: NA
J gene: TRBJ2-1
CDR3 protein: CSTNPRSSYNEQFF
CDR3 DNA: TGCAGTACTAACCCACGGAGCTCCTACAATGAGCAGTTCTTC

clone size: few
V gene: TRBV12-5
D gene: TRBD2
J gene: TRBJ2-1
CDR3 protein: CASGLGSSGRADNEQFF
CDR3 DNA: TGTGCTAGTGGTTTGGGGAGTAGCGGGAGGGCAGACAATGAGCAGTTCTTC

clone size: once
V gene: TRBV7-6
D gene: NA
J gene: TRBJ2-7
CDR3 protein: CASSLGGQMYEQYF
CDR3 DNA: TGTGCCAGCAGCTTGGGTGGACAGATGTACGAGCAGTACTTC

clone size: once
V gene: TRBV20-1
D gene: TRBD2
J gene: TRBJ2-5
CDR3 protein: CSARVAASGGETQYF
CDR3 DNA: TGCAGTGCTAGAGTGGCGGCTAGCGGAGGAGAGACCCAGTACTTC